The source of this TCR beta chain is a study of CD8 T cells in ankylosing spondylitis. Regarding the study as a whole: Significant enrichment of disease-linked clones was reportedly seen in matched ankylosing spondylitis synovial fluid. With a CD8+ phenotype, disease-linked clones were relatively rare in peripheral blood. Ankylosing spondylitis blood appeared to be characterized by a TCR beta motif of about eight highly homologous variants.

There are 14 residues in the CDR3. Germline loops: CDR1 SGHRS, CDR2 YFSETQ. The V and J ends lost 1 base and 7 bases respectively, with 14 bases between them. TCRdb itself ran the 5' RACE reads through MiXCR, one entry per CDR3 protein. The data contain 15,000 to 20,000 distinct CDR3 sequences, 8% to 9% of them singletons. This clonotype was observed many times. Its target is not known. Material for sequencing was blood. The clonotype comes from a male donor with ankylosing spondylitis or in good health (not recorded which). The chain links TRBV5-1 to TRBJ2-5, with a weak D call TRBD2 (5 bases). As DNA, the CDR3 is TGCGCCAGCAGCTTGAGTCAGGCCGAGGGGACCCAGTACTTC. This codes for CASSLSQAEGTQYF.